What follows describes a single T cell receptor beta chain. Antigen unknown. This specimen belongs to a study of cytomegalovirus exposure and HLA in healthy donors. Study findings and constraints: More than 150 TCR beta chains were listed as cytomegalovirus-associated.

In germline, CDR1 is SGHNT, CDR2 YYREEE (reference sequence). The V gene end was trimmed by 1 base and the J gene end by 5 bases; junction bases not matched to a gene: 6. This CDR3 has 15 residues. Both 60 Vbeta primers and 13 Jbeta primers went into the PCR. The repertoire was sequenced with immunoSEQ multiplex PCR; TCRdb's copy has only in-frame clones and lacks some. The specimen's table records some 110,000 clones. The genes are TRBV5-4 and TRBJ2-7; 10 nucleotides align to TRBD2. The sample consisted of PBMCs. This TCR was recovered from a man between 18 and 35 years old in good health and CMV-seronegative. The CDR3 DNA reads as TGTGCCAGCAGCTTGTCCAGCGGGAGGGCAGACGAGCAGTACTTC. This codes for CASSLSSGRADEQYF.